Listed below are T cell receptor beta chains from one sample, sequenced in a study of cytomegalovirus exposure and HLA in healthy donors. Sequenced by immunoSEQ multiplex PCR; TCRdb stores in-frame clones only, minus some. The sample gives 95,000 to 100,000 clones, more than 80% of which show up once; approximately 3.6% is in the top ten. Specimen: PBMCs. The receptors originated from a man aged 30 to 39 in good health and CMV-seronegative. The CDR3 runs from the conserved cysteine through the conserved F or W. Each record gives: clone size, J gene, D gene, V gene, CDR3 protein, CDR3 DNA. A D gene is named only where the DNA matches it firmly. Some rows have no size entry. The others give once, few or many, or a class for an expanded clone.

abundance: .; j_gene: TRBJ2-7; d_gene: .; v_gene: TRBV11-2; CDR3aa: CASSLQQGTYEQYF; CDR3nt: TGTGCCAGCAGCTTACAACAGGGCACCTACGAGCAGTACTTC
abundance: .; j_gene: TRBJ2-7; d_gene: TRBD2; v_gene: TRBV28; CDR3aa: CASLSGGGSYEQYF; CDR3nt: TGTGCCAGCCTAAGCGGGGGCGGGTCCTACGAGCAGTACTTC
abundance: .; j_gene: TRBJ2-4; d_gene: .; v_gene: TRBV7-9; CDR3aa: CASSLEPGNIQYF; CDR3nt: TGTGCCAGCAGCTTAGAGCCTGGAAACATTCAGTACTTC
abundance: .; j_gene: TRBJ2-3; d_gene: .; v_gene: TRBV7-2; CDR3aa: CASSFRVSVAQYF; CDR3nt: TGTGCCAGCAGCTTTCGGGTTTCTGTGGCGCAGTATTTT
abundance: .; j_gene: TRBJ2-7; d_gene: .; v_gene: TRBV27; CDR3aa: CASSLSDIGEQYF; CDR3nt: TGTGCCAGCAGTCTCTCGGACATTGGCGAGCAGTACTTC
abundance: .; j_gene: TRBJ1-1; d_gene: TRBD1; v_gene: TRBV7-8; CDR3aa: CASSLDRGTEAFF; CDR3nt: TGTGCCAGCAGCCTAGACAGGGGCACTGAAGCTTTCTTT
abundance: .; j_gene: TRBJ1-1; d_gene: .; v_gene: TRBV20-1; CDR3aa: CSATRAEAFF; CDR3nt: TGCAGTGCTACTCGGGCTGAAGCTTTCTTT
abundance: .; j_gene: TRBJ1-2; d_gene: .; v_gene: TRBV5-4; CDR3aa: CASSAAGQLNYGYTF; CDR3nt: TGTGCCAGCAGCGCGGCGGGTCAGCTTAACTATGGCTACACCTTC
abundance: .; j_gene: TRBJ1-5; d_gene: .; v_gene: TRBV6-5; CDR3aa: CASRNGLNQPQHF; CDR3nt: TGTGCCAGCAGAAACGGACTCAATCAGCCCCAGCATTTT
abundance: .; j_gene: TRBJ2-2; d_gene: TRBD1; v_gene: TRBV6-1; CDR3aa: CASTELAGGTGELFF; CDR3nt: TGTGCCAGCACCGAGTTGGCAGGGGGCACCGGGGAGCTGTTTTTT
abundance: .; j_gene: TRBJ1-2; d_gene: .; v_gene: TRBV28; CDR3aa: CASRGAGYGYTF; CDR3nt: TGTGCCAGCAGAGGGGCCGGCTATGGCTACACCTTC
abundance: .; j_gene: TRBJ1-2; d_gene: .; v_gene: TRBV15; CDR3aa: CATSRVPNDGHENYTF; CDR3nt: TGTGCCACCAGCAGAGTACCGAATGACGGACATGAGAACTACACCTTC
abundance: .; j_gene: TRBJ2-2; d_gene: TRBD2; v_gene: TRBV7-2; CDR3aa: CASSSNRLAGYNTGELFF; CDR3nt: TGTGCCAGCAGCTCAAACCGACTAGCGGGATATAACACCGGGGAGCTGTTTTTT
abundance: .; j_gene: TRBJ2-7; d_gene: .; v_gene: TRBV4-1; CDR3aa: CASSPGRGLADEQYF; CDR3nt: TGCGCCAGCAGCCCCGGTAGGGGATTAGCCGACGAGCAGTACTTC
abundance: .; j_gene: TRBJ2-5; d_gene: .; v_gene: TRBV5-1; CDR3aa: CASSLRQGQETQYF; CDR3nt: TGCGCCAGCAGCTTGAGGCAGGGTCAAGAGACCCAGTACTTC
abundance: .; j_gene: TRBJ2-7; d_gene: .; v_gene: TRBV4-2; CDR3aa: CASSQGLDSSYEQYF; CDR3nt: TGTGCCAGCAGCCAAGGTCTCGACAGTTCCTACGAGCAGTACTTC
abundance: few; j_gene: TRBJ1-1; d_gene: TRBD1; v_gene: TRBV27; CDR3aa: CASSLLGQGATEAFF; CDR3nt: TGTGCCAGCAGTTTGTTGGGACAGGGGGCGACTGAAGCTTTCTTT